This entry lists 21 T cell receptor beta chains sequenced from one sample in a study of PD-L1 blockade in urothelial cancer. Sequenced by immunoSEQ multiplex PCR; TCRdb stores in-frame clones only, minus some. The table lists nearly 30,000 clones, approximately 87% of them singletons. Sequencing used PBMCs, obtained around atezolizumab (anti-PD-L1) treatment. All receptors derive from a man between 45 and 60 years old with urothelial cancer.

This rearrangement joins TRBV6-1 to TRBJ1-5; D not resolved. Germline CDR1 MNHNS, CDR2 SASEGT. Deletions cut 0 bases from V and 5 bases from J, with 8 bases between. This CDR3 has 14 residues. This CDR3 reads CASSEAGGHQPQHF. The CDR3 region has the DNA TGTGCCAGCAGTGAAGCAGGCGGTCATCAGCCCCAGCATTTT.

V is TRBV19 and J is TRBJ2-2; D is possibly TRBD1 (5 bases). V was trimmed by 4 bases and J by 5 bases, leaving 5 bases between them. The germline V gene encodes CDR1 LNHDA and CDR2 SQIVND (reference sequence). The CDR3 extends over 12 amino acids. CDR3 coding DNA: TGTGCCAGTAGTACAGGGACCGGGGAGCTGTTTTTT. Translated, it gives CASSTGTGELFF.

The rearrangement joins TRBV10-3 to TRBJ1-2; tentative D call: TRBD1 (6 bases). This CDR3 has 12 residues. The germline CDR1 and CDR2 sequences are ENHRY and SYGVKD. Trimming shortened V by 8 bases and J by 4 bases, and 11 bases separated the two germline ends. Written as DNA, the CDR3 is TGTGCCATCGAGGGGGTGACCTATGGCTACACCTTC. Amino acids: CAIEGVTYGYTF.

The CDR3 bases are TGTGCCAGCAGCGTAGCCCCGACAGGCCATGGCTACACCTTC. It codes for CASSVAPTGHGYTF. This chain links TRBV9 with TRBJ1-2, with D possibly TRBD1 on 6 matching bases. The CDR3 totals 14 residues. Germline V gene sequence: CDR1 SGDLS, CDR2 YYNGEE. Trimming removed 0 bases from V and 6 bases from J, with 12 bases in between.

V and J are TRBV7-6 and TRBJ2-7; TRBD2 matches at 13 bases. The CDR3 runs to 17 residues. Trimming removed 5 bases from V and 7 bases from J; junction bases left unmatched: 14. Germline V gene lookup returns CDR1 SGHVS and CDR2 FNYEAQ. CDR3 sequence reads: CASSTTSGRPPWGEQYF. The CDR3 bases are TGTGCCAGCAGCACGACTAGCGGGAGGCCACCATGGGGGGAGCAGTACTTC.

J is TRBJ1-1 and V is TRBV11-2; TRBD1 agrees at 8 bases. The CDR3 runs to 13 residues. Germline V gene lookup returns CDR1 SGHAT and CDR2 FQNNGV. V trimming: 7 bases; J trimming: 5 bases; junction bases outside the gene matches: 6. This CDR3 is CASNAQGGTEAFF. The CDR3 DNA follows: TGTGCCAGCAATGCACAGGGGGGAACTGAAGCTTTCTTT.

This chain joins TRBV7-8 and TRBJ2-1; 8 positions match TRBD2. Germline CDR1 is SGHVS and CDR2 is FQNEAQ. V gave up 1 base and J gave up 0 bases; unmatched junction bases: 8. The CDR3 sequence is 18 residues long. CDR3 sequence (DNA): TGTGCCAGCAGCTTAGATACTAGCGGCCCCGTCTCCTACAATGAGCAGTTCTTC. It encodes CASSLDTSGPVSYNEQFF.

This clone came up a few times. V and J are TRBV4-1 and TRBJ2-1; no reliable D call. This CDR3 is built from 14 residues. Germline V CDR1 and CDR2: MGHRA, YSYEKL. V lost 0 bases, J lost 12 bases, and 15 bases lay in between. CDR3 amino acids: CASSQDRYTMRQFF. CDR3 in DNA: TGCGCCAGCAGCCAAGACAGGTATACAATGAGGCAGTTCTTC.

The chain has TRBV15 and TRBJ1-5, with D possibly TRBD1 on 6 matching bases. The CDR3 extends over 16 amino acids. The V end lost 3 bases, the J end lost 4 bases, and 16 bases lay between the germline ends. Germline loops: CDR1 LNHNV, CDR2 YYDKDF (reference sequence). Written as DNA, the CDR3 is TGTGCCACCAGCAGGGGGGATTTAACAGGGAATCAGCCCCAGCATTTT. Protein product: CATSRGDLTGNQPQHF. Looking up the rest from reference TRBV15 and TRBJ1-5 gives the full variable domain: DAMVIQNPRYQVTQFGKPVTLSCSQTLNHNVMYWYQQKSSQAPKLLFHYYDKDFNNEADTPDNFQSRRPNTSFCFLDIRSPGLGDTAMYLCATSRGDLTGNQPQHFGDGTRLSIL.

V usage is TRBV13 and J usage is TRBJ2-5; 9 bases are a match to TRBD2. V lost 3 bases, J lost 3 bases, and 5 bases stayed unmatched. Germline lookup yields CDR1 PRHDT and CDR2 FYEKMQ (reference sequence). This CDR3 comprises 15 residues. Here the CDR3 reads CASSFGTSREETQYF. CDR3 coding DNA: TGTGCCAGCAGCTTTGGGACTAGCAGAGAAGAGACCCAGTACTTC.

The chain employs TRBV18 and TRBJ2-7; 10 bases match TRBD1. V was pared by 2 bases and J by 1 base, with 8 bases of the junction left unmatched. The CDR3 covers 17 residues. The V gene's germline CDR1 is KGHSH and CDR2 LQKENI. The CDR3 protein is CASSPIPRTGGSYEQYF. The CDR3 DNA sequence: TGTGCCAGCTCACCAATTCCCCGGACAGGGGGTTCCTACGAGCAGTACTTC.

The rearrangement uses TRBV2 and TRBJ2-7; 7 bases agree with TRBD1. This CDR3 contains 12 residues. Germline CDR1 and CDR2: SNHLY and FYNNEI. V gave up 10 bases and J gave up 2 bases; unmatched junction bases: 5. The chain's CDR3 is CANRDSTYEQYF. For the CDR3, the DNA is TGTGCCAACCGGGACAGTACCTACGAGCAGTACTTC.

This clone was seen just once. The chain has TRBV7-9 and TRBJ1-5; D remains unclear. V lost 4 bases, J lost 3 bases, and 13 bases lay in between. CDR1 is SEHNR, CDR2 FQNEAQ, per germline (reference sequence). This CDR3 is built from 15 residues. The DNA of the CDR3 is TGTGCCAGCAGCTCGTCGCGGGTAGTCAATCAGCCCCAGCATTTT. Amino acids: CASSSSRVVNQPQHF.

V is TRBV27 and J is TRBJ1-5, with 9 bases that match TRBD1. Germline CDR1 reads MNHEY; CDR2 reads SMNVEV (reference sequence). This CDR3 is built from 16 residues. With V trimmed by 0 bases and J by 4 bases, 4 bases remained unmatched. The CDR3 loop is CASSLSTGGANQPQHF. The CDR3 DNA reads TGTGCCAGCAGTTTATCAACAGGGGGCGCGAATCAGCCCCAGCATTTT.

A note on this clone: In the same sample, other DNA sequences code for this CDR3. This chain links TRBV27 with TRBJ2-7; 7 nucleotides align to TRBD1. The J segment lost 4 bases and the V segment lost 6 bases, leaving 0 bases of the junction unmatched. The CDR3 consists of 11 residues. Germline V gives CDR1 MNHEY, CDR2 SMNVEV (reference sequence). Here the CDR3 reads CASRQGYEQYF. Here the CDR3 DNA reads TGTGCCAGCAGACAGGGGTACGAGCAGTACTTC.

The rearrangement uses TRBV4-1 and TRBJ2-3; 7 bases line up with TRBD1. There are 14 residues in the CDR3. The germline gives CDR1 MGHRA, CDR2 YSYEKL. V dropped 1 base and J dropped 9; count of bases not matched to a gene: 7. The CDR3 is CASSQGQGMGTQYF. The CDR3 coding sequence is TGCGCCAGCAGCCAAGGACAGGGAATGGGAACGCAGTATTTT.

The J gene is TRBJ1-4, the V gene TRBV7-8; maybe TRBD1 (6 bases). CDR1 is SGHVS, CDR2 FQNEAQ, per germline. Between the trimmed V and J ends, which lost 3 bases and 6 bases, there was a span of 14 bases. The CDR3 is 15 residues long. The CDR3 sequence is CASSFRETGYEKLFF. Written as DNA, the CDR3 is TGTGCCAGCAGCTTCAGAGAGACAGGCTATGAAAAACTGTTTTTT.

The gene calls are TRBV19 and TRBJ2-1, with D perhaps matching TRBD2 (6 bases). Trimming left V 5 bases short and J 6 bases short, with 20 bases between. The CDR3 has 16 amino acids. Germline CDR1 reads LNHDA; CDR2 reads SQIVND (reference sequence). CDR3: CASSAGGRGRRNEQFF. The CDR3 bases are TGTGCCAGTAGTGCCGGTGGGAGAGGGAGGCGCAATGAGCAGTTCTTC.

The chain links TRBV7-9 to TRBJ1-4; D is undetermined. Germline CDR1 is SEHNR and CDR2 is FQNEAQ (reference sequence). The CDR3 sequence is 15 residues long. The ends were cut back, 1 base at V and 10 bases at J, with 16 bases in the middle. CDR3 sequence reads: CASSLEARPEGKLFF. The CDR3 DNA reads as TGTGCCAGCAGCTTAGAAGCGAGACCGGAGGGAAAACTGTTTTTT.

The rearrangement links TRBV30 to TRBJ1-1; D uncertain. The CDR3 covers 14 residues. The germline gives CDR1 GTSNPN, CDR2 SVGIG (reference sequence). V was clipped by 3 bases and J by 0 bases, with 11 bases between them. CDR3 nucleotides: TGTGCCTGGAGCCTGGGAGGATTGAACACTGAAGCTTTCTTT. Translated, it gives CAWSLGGLNTEAFF.

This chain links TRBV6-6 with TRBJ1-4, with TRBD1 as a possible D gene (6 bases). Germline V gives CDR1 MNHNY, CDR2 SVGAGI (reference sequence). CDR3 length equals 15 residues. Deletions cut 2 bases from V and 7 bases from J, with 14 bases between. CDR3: CASSYSGGPSEKLFF. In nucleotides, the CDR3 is TGTGCCAGCAGTTACAGCGGGGGGCCCAGTGAAAAACTGTTTTTT.